This TCR beta chain comes out of a study of OX40 agonist ivuxolimab in advanced cancers. Broader study findings: Some nonresponders also had low normalized T-cell clonal expansion.

This clone occurred once. Its target is unknown. TCRdb keeps only in-frame clones here, not all; method: immunoSEQ multiplex PCR. The sample records 95,000 to 150,000 clones, around 93% being singletons. Trimming pared 7 bases from V and 3 bases from J, leaving 18 bases between. Germline CDR1 is LNHDA and CDR2 is SQIVND (reference sequence). The CDR3 is made up of 15 amino acids. Sequencing was performed on CD4+ or CD8+ T cells sorted from blood, taken in a trial of the OX40 agonist ivuxolimab. The sequence came from an adult with an advanced solid tumor such as melanoma, head and neck, liver or kidney cancer. This rearrangement joins TRBV19 to TRBJ1-1, with D uncertain. The CDR3 loop reads CASIGGRVFDTEAFF. In DNA form, the CDR3 reads TGTGCCAGTATTGGTGGGCGGGTTTTCGACACTGAAGCTTTCTTT.